Listed here are 10 T cell receptor beta chains from one sample, sequenced in a study of yellow fever vaccine responses in identical twins. TCRdb fed the RT-PCR reads into MiXCR, producing one record per CDR3 protein. The sample lists roughly 17,000 distinct CDR3 sequences; 65% to 85% were seen once. This material consisted of T cells from blood (PBMCs), unsorted or a sorted subset (not recorded which), taken before or after yellow fever vaccination (not recorded which). The receptors derive from a woman aged 18-29 years who received the yellow fever vaccine.

The CDR3, as DNA: TGTGCCAGCAGCGTAGAGTCCTCCCGGGGCTATGGCTACACCTTC. Translating it yields CASSVESSRGYGYTF. The rearrangement joins TRBV9 to TRBJ1-2; D ambiguous. V gave up 0 bases and J gave up 4 bases, with 13 bases separating them. Looked up from germline, CDR1 is SGDLS and CDR2 is YYNGEE. This CDR3 comprises 15 residues.

V gene TRBV12-3 or TRBV12-4 combines with J gene TRBJ2-2, with D uncertain. This CDR3 has 16 residues. Trimming removed 5 bases from V and 6 bases from J, with 19 bases in between. This CDR3 reads CASSRGGFLGSGELFF. CDR3 DNA sequence: TGTGCCAGCAGTCGCGGTGGCTTCCTAGGGTCCGGGGAGCTGTTTTTT.

The V call is TRBV4-1, the J call TRBJ2-5; D uncertain. CDR3 length equals 11 residues. Trimming took off 3 bases at V and 5 bases at J, with 4 bases between the two ends. Germline V gene data show CDR1 as MGHRA and CDR2 as YSYEKL. The CDR3: CASSHAETQYF. The CDR3 DNA reads TGCGCCAGCAGCCATGCCGAGACCCAGTACTTC.

V is TRBV9 and J is TRBJ1-4, with D unclear. Germline CDR1 SGDLS, CDR2 YYNGEE. The CDR3 covers 15 residues. The germline V and J ends were trimmed by 0 bases and 4 bases, with 10 bases remaining between them. The CDR3 is CASSVGVSSNEKLFF. CDR3 sequence (DNA): TGTGCCAGCAGCGTAGGGGTCAGCAGTAATGAAAAACTGTTTTTT.

The rearrangement joins TRBV2 to TRBJ1-6; 7 bases line up with TRBD1. V was clipped by 7 bases and J by 14 bases; unmatched bases: 17. CDR1 and CDR2 from the germline V gene are SNHLY and FYNNEI. The length of the CDR3 is 15 residues. The CDR3 protein is CASTRGQAAQEALHF. CDR3 nucleotides: TGTGCCAGCACCCGCGGACAGGCCGCGCAGGAGGCCCTCCACTTT.

Only a few counts were recorded for this clonotype. In this CDR3 the conserved last residue, phenylalanine or tryptophan, is missing, so a read error is likely. The genes are TRBV19 and TRBJ2-1; 7 bases match TRBD2. The length of the CDR3 is 16 residues. With 6 bases clipped from V and 0 bases from J, the junction kept 8 bases outside the gene matches. CDR1 is LNHDA, CDR2 SQIVND, per germline (reference sequence). The CDR3 region is CASSRLAQSSYNEQFS. The CDR3 region has the DNA TGTGCCAGTAGCCGACTAGCCCAAAGCTCCTACAATGAGCAGTTCTCC.

The rearrangement joins TRBV29-1 to TRBJ2-3, with a weak D call TRBD2 (5 bases). V was pared by 3 bases and J by 8 bases, with 12 bases between. Per the germline V gene, CDR1 is SQVTM and CDR2 is ANQGSEA. The CDR3 spans 12 residues. The CDR3 reads CSVEGLGATQYF. For the CDR3, the DNA is TGCAGCGTTGAGGGTTTGGGAGCTACGCAGTATTTT.

This clonotype was counted once. The chain employs TRBV11-3 and TRBJ2-1; 15 bases align to TRBD2. Germline trimming cut 7 bases from V and 9 bases from J; bases unmatched to any gene: 13. Germline V gene sequence: CDR1 SGHNT, CDR2 YENEEA. This CDR3 is built from 17 residues. CDR3 loop: CASTRTSGRAPFLEQFF. The CDR3 bases are TGTGCCAGCACCAGGACTAGCGGGAGGGCCCCGTTCCTTGAGCAGTTCTTC.

This clonotype showed up just once. The J gene is TRBJ2-1, the V gene TRBV29-1; TRBD2 agrees at 8 bases. The CDR3 consists of 12 residues. Losses at the gene ends were 6 bases for V and 6 bases for J; bases not matched to a gene: 4. Germline V gene lookup returns CDR1 SQVTM and CDR2 ANQGSEA. This chain's CDR3 is CSVRTSGNEQFF. For the CDR3, the DNA is TGCAGCGTGCGCACTAGCGGCAATGAGCAGTTCTTC.

CDR3 nucleotides: TGTGCCATCAGTATGGAGGGGACTGAAGCTTTCTTT. Translation gives CAISMEGTEAFF. The chain recombines TRBV10-3 with TRBJ1-1, with D perhaps TRBD1 (5 bases). CDR1 is ENHRY and CDR2 is SYGVKD in the germline V gene. With 5 bases removed from V and 5 bases from J, the gap between germline ends came to 9 bases. The CDR3 runs 12 residues.